The 15 T cell receptor beta chains in this list originate from one sample, sequenced in a study of T-cell memory formation after mild COVID-19. TCRdb recomputed calls from the 5' RACE reads with MiXCR, one row per CDR3 protein. Of about 350,000 distinct CDR3 sequences in the sample, roughly an eighth were seen once. Sequencing was carried out using PBMCs or a T cell subset sorted from them (not recorded which). The receptors stem from a man aged 18 to 29 who had mild COVID-19 (a few samples of this study predate the infection). Cell type and time point are not known.

This clonotype showed up just a few times. The chain combines TRBV3-1 with TRBJ1-1; TRBD1 is a possible D gene (6 bases). With 3 bases removed from V and 4 bases from J, the gap between germline ends came to 12 bases. There are 14 residues in the CDR3. Germline CDR1 is LGHDT and CDR2 is YNNKEL (reference sequence). The CDR3 loop is CASSQQGWVTEAFF. In DNA, the CDR3 is TGTGCCAGCAGCCAGCAGGGGTGGGTCACTGAAGCTTTCTTT.

The chain uses TRBV7-2 and TRBJ1-4; TRBD1 is a possible D gene (5 bases). Per the germline V gene, CDR1 is SGHTA and CDR2 is FQGNSA. Trimming took off 5 bases at V and 8 bases at J, with 15 bases between the two ends. The CDR3 spans 14 residues. CDR3 DNA: TGTGCCAGCAGCCCCCGGGGAGGGGTAGAAAAACTGTTTTTT. It encodes CASSPRGGVEKLFF.

This chain links TRBV3-1 with TRBJ2-1; tentatively, D is TRBD2 (6 bases). The CDR3 spans 15 residues. Trimming removed 1 base from V and 7 bases from J, with 14 bases in between. Per germline, CDR1 LGHDT and CDR2 YNNKEL (reference sequence). The CDR3, as DNA: TGTGCCAGCAGCCAAGTCGGAGCGGGTGTGAATGAGCAGTTCTTC. It is translated as CASSQVGAGVNEQFF.

The sample holds a few counts of this clonotype. The genes are TRBV12-3 or TRBV12-4 and TRBJ2-1, with D maybe TRBD1 (6 bases). V lost 4 bases, J lost 11 bases, and 18 bases lay in between. This CDR3 spans 14 amino acids. CDR3 region: CASSSPGHHSQQFF. The CDR3 DNA is TGTGCCAGCAGTTCTCCGGGACACCACTCTCAGCAGTTCTTC.

This clonotype occurred many times. This chain uses TRBV5-1 with TRBJ2-3; the match to TRBD2 covers 11 bases. J lost 6 bases, V lost 1 base, and 1 base had no gene match. The CDR3 loop spans 14 amino acids. Germline lookup yields CDR1 SGHRS and CDR2 YFSETQ. DNA of the CDR3: TGCGCCAGCAGCTTGACTAGCGGGGGCGATACGCAGTATTTT. This translates into CASSLTSGGDTQYF. The full variable domain, in which reference TRBV5-1 and TRBJ2-3 provide the parts outside the CDR3, is KAGVTQTPRYLIKTRGQQVTLSCSPISGHRSVSWYQQTPGQGLQFLFEYFSETQRNKGNFPGRFSGRQFSNSRSEMNVSTLELGDSALYLCASSLTSGGDTQYFGPGTRLTVL.

The rearrangement uses TRBV9 and TRBJ1-4, with D tentatively TRBD1 (5 bases). Per germline, CDR1 SGDLS and CDR2 YYNGEE. Trimming removed 0 bases at V and 7 bases at J, with 16 bases between. The CDR3 extends over 16 amino acids. CDR3 loop: CASSVGDQPRGEKLFF. Here the CDR3 DNA reads TGTGCCAGCAGCGTAGGGGACCAACCCCGAGGTGAAAAACTGTTTTTT. Filled out from reference TRBV9 and TRBJ1-4, the complete variable domain reads DSGVTQTPKHLITATGQRVTLRCSPRSGDLSVYWYQQSLDQGLQFLIQYYNGEERAKGNILERFSAQQFPDLHSELNLSSLELGDSALYFCASSVGDQPRGEKLFFGSGTQLSVL.

The genes are TRBV2 and TRBJ2-7, with D unresolved. This CDR3 has 15 residues. Germline V gives CDR1 SNHLY, CDR2 FYNNEI. V dropped 6 bases and J dropped 3 bases, with 18 bases sitting between them. This chain's CDR3 is CASRGSSVDRYEQYV. The CDR3 region has the DNA TGTGCCAGCAGGGGATCCTCCGTGGACCGCTACGAGCAGTACGTC.

This clonotype was counted ten times or more. This chain's CDR3 is CASSFREVQLFNTGELFF. The CDR3 DNA reads TGTGCCAGCAGTTTCAGGGAGGTCCAACTTTTTAACACCGGGGAGCTGTTTTTT. V gene TRBV28 combines with J gene TRBJ2-2, with TRBD2 as a possible D gene (6 bases). CDR3 length: 18 residues. Germline V gene data show CDR1 as MDHEN and CDR2 as SYDVKM. V was clipped by 3 bases and J by 2 bases, with 19 bases between them.

The chain carries TRBV7-2 and TRBJ2-7; TRBD2 aligns across 7 bases. V trimming: 5 bases; J trimming: 7 bases; junction bases outside the gene matches: 14. Germline V gene data show CDR1 as SGHTA and CDR2 as FQGNSA. The CDR3 is made up of 15 amino acids. The CDR3 here is CASSPDPAGSREQYF. The CDR3 nucleotides are TGTGCCAGCAGCCCAGACCCAGCGGGATCGAGGGAGCAGTACTTC. The full variable domain, its missing parts supplied by reference TRBV7-2 and TRBJ2-7, is GAGVSQSPSNKVTEKGKDVELRCDPISGHTALYWYRQSLGQGLEFLIYFQGNSAPDKSGLPSDRFSAERTGGSVSTLTIQRTQQEDSAVYLCASSPDPAGSREQYFGPGTRLTVT.

This clonotype was seen a handful of times. V and J are TRBV7-2 and TRBJ2-3, with TRBD2 as a possible D gene (5 bases). There are 15 residues in the CDR3. V lost 5 bases, J lost 1 base, and 13 bases lay in between. The germline CDR1 and CDR2 sequences are SGHTA and FQGNSA. The CDR3 spells CASSPDYLRTDTQYF. The DNA for the CDR3 is TGTGCCAGCAGCCCCGACTACCTACGCACAGATACGCAGTATTTT.

This clonotype has more than one count but fewer than ten. The gene calls are TRBV5-8 and TRBJ1-2, with 7 nucleotides matching TRBD1. After removal of 3 bases from V and 6 bases from J, the junction contained 8 bases not matched to a gene. The CDR3 spans 14 residues. Germline CDR1 is SGHTS and CDR2 is YDEGEE. The CDR3 DNA reads as TGTGCCAGCAGCTCCCCGACAGGGTTGCATGGCTACACCTTC. Amino acids: CASSSPTGLHGYTF.

This clonotype was seen more than once but under ten times. The gene calls are TRBV12-3 or TRBV12-4 and TRBJ2-1, with 8 bases fitting TRBD1. Unmatched junction bases numbered 2, after V lost 0 bases and J lost 4 bases. The CDR3 is 15 residues long. Here the CDR3 reads CASSLAWTGYNEQFF. In DNA form, the CDR3 reads TGTGCCAGCAGTTTAGCGTGGACAGGGTACAATGAGCAGTTCTTC.

This clonotype was counted at least ten times. This sequence joins TRBV7-9 and TRBJ2-3; 10 bases match TRBD1. J was trimmed by 1 base and V by 5 bases; bases with no gene match: 6. CDR1 and CDR2 (germline): SEHNR, FQNEAQ (reference sequence). This CDR3 contains 16 residues. CDR3 DNA sequence: TGTGCCAGCAGCATTCGACAGGGGGCAGGCACAGATACGCAGTATTTT. Protein product: CASSIRQGAGTDTQYF.

V is TRBV10-3 and J is TRBJ2-7; D is perhaps TRBD2 (6 bases). Trimming removed 6 bases from V and 3 bases from J, with 9 bases in between. The CDR3 sequence is 12 residues long. Per germline, CDR1 ENHRY and CDR2 SYGVKD. CDR3: CAISETSYEQYV. CDR3 coding DNA: TGTGCCATCAGCGAGACTAGCTACGAGCAGTACGTC.

The CDR3 loop is CASSWGGPSYNEQFF. For the CDR3, the DNA is TGTGCCAGCAGTTGGGGGGGTCCCTCCTACAATGAGCAGTTCTTC. The chain combines TRBV6-2 or TRBV6-3 with TRBJ2-1, with 7 nucleotides matching TRBD2. V lost 4 bases and J lost 0; bases outside the gene matches: 3. CDR3 size: 15 residues. Germline values: CDR1 MNHEY, CDR2 SVGEGT.